A selection of T cell receptor beta chains follows, all from one sample in a study of vaccination and CD4 T cells after COVID-19. These receptors have no identified antigens. TCRdb re-called the PCR reads with MiXCR, one entry per CDR3 protein. This sample has approximately 21,000 distinct CDR3 sequences, with 35% to 50% found just once. The sample consisted of CD4+ T cells from blood, cultured in vitro, taken after SARS-CoV-2 vaccination. The receptors originated from a human donor who had recovered from COVID-19. Each CDR3 is given with its conserved first and last residue. The D gene is left open where the match is weak. A row's size may be missing; if present it is once, few, many or a size class.

V gene: TRBV15; J gene: TRBJ2-3; D gene: TRBD2; clone size: few; CDR3 DNA: TGTGCCACCAGCACAGAAGCGGGACTAGCGGGGGGGGAGTCCACAGATACGCAGTATTTT; CDR3 protein: CATSTEAGLAGGESTDTQYF
V gene: TRBV20-1; J gene: TRBJ2-7; D gene: -; clone size: -; CDR3 DNA: TGCAGTGCTAGATATCCAGGGGAGCCCTACGAGCAGTACTTC; CDR3 protein: CSARYPGEPYEQYF
V gene: TRBV20-1; J gene: TRBJ2-3; D gene: -; clone size: few; CDR3 DNA: TGCAGTGCCCCAGGGGTCCTGACAGATACGCAGTATTTT; CDR3 protein: CSAPGVLTDTQYF
V gene: TRBV7-2; J gene: TRBJ1-5; D gene: -; clone size: few; CDR3 DNA: TGTGCCAGCAGCCCAGGACGGAGCAATCAGCCCCAGCATTTT; CDR3 protein: CASSPGRSNQPQHF
V gene: TRBV7-9; J gene: TRBJ2-1; D gene: -; clone size: -; CDR3 DNA: TGTGCCAGCAGCTTAGAGATAGAGCAGTTCTTC; CDR3 protein: CASSLEIEQFF
V gene: TRBV6-1; J gene: TRBJ2-2; D gene: TRBD2; clone size: -; CDR3 DNA: TGTGCCAGCAGCGGGGGGGTAAGCACCGGGGAGCTGTTTTTT; CDR3 protein: CASSGGVSTGELFF
V gene: TRBV11-1; J gene: TRBJ2-7; D gene: TRBD1; clone size: -; CDR3 DNA: TGTGCCAGCAGCTTAGTGACAGGGAAGACCTACGAGCAGTACTTC; CDR3 protein: CASSLVTGKTYEQYF
V gene: TRBV4-3; J gene: TRBJ2-3; D gene: -; clone size: once; CDR3 DNA: TGCGCCAGCAGCCAAGGGCTAGCGTCAGATACGCAGTATTTT; CDR3 protein: CASSQGLASDTQYF
V gene: TRBV6-1; J gene: TRBJ2-7; D gene: -; clone size: few; CDR3 DNA: TGTGCCAGCAGTGATCCGGGGGATGCGGCAGAGCAGTACTTC; CDR3 protein: CASSDPGDAAEQYF
V gene: TRBV10-3; J gene: TRBJ2-7; D gene: -; clone size: -; CDR3 DNA: TGTGCCATCAGTGAGTCGGAAGAGTACGAGCAGTACTTC; CDR3 protein: CAISESEEYEQYF
V gene: TRBV7-2; J gene: TRBJ2-5; D gene: TRBD2; clone size: few; CDR3 DNA: TGTGCCAGCAGCTTAGCGCTAGCGGGGGGTAGGACCCAGTACTTC; CDR3 protein: CASSLALAGGRTQYF
V gene: TRBV7-2; J gene: TRBJ1-2; D gene: -; clone size: -; CDR3 DNA: TGTGCCAGCAGCTGGGAGGGGGGGATGAAAGTCTATGGCTACACCTTC; CDR3 protein: CASSWEGGMKVYGYTF
V gene: TRBV20-1; J gene: TRBJ1-1; D gene: -; clone size: -; CDR3 DNA: TGCAGTGCGGGTCGGGGGCGGGACACTGAAGCTTTCTTT; CDR3 protein: CSAGRGRDTEAFF
V gene: TRBV6-2/TRBV6-3; J gene: TRBJ1-6; D gene: -; clone size: few; CDR3 DNA: TGTGCCAGCCGTTCCTCGGGGGATTCACCCCTCCACTTT; CDR3 protein: CASRSSGDSPLHF
V gene: TRBV6-1; J gene: TRBJ1-6; D gene: -; clone size: -; CDR3 DNA: TGTGCCAGCAGTGAAAAGGGCGGGAATTCACCCCTCCACTTT; CDR3 protein: CASSEKGGNSPLHF
V gene: TRBV20-1; J gene: TRBJ2-3; D gene: -; clone size: -; CDR3 DNA: TGCAGTGCTAGTGGTGGAGGCACAGATACGCAGTATTTT; CDR3 protein: CSASGGGTDTQYF
V gene: TRBV4-1; J gene: TRBJ2-1; D gene: -; clone size: once; CDR3 DNA: TGCGCCAGCAGCCAAGATCAGGGTTCGGTCTCCTACAATGAGCAGTTCTTC; CDR3 protein: CASSQDQGSVSYNEQFF
V gene: TRBV19; J gene: TRBJ2-5; D gene: TRBD1; clone size: few; CDR3 DNA: TGTGCCAGTTCCCAGGGACAGGGAGGACAGACCCAGTACTTC; CDR3 protein: CASSQGQGGQTQYF
V gene: TRBV6-2/TRBV6-3; J gene: TRBJ2-6; D gene: TRBD1; clone size: few; CDR3 DNA: TGTGCCAGCAGTTACTCTCACGGGACAGGGACTGGGGCCAACGTCCTGACTTTC; CDR3 protein: CASSYSHGTGTGANVLTF
V gene: TRBV6-1; J gene: TRBJ1-3; D gene: -; clone size: few; CDR3 DNA: TGTGCCAGCACCCCGGGACGGCACACCATATATTTT; CDR3 protein: CASTPGRHTIYF
V gene: TRBV20-1; J gene: TRBJ2-5; D gene: -; clone size: few; CDR3 DNA: TGCAGTGCTAGTCGCGGGGACAGCCAAGAGACCCAGTACTTC; CDR3 protein: CSASRGDSQETQYF